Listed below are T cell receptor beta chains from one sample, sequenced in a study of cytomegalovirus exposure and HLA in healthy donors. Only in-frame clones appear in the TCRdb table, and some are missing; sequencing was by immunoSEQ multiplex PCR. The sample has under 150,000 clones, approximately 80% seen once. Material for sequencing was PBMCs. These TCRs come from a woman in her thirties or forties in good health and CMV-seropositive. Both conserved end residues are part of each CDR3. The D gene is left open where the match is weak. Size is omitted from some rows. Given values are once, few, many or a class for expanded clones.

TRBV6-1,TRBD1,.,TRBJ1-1,CATLRQGMNTEAFF,TGTGCCACCCTCCGACAGGGAATGAACACTGAAGCTTTCTTT
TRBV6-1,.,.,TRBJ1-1,CASSTGATNTEAFF,TGTGCCAGCAGTACAGGAGCCACTAACACTGAAGCTTTCTTT
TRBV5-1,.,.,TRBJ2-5,CASSSSTGQETQYF,TGCGCCAGCAGCTCTTCCACAGGGCAAGAGACCCAGTACTTC
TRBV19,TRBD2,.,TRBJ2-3,CASSIRYRRTSGSTDTQYF,TGTGCCAGTAGTATTAGGTATCGACGGACTAGCGGGAGCACAGATACGCAGTATTTT
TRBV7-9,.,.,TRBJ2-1,CASSSPEDNEQFF,TGTGCCAGCAGCTCCCCCGAGGACAATGAGCAGTTCTTC
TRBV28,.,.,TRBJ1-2,CASSLVRIYGYTF,TGTGCCAGCAGTTTGGTCAGGATCTATGGCTACACCTTC
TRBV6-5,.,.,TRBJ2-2,CASSYLTGELFF,TGTGCCAGCAGTTACCTCACCGGGGAGCTGTTTTTT
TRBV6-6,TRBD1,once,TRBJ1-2,CASSYDRGVAGDGYTF,TGTGCCAGCAGTTACGACAGGGGCGTTGCTGGAGATGGCTACACCTTC
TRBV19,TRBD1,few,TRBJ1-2,CASSIGDRYGYTF,TGTGCCAGTAGTATTGGGGACAGATATGGCTACACCTTC
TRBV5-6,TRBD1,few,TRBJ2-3,CASSQPRTGGSDTQYF,TGTGCCAGCAGCCAACCGCGGACAGGGGGATCGGATACGCAGTATTTT
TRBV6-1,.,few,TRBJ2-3,CASSFRQSTDTQYF,TGTGCCAGCAGTTTTAGACAGAGCACAGATACGCAGTATTTT
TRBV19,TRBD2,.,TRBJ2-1,CASKVLAGAGDEQFF,TGTGCCAGTAAGGTCCTAGCGGGAGCGGGTGATGAGCAGTTCTTC
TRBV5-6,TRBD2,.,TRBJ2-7,CASSPRGLAGGNF,TGTGCCAGCAGCCCGAGGGGACTAGCGGGAGGAAACTTC
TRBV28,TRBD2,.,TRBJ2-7,CASSQGLAGGAQYF,TGTGCCAGCAGCCAGGGACTAGCGGGAGGAGCCCAGTACTTC
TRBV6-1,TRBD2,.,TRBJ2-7,CASSSLAGERYEQYF,TGTGCCAGCAGCTCTCTAGCGGGAGAGCGGTACGAGCAGTACTTC
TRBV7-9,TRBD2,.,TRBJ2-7,CASSWGLAGEQYF,TGTGCCAGCAGTTGGGGACTAGCGGGAGAGCAGTACTTC
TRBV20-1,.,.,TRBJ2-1,CSVGGLEQFF,TGCAGTGTGGGGGGATTGGAGCAGTTCTTC
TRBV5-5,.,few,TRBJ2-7,CASSPSPQGLYEQYF,TGTGCCAGCAGCCCCTCCCCCCAGGGGCTCTACGAGCAGTACTTC
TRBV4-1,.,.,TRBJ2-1,CASSQSGNEQFF,TGCGCCAGCAGCCAAAGCGGGAATGAGCAGTTCTTC
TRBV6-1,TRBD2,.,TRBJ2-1,CASSGGASGSLVNEQFF,TGTGCCAGCAGTGGAGGGGCTAGCGGGAGTTTGGTCAATGAGCAGTTCTTC
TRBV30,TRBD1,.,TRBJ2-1,CAWSVGHRGSGQFF,TGTGCCTGGAGTGTCGGGCACAGGGGGAGTGGGCAGTTCTTC
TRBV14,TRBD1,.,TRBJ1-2,CAGSQDRGTVPYGYTF,TGTGCCGGCAGCCAAGATCGGGGGACAGTTCCGTATGGCTACACCTTC
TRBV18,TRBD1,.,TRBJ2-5,CASSPRQGAGETQYF,TGTGCCAGCTCCCCCCGACAGGGGGCGGGAGAGACCCAGTACTTC
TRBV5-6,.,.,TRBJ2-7,CASSWGRRGEQYF,TGTGCCAGCAGCTGGGGTAGGAGGGGCGAGCAGTACTTC
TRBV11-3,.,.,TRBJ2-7,CASSHAGSGEQYF,TGTGCCAGCAGCCACGCCGGGTCGGGGGAGCAGTACTTC
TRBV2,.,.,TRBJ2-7,CASTRVQGSYEQYF,TGTGCCAGCACCCGAGTGCAGGGGTCCTACGAGCAGTACTTC
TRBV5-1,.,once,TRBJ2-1,CASSLGASAFNSEQFF,TGCGCCAGCAGCTTGGGGGCTAGCGCCTTTAACAGTGAGCAGTTCTTC
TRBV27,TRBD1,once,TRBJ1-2,CASSPRQGFTGYGYTF,TGTGCCAGCAGTCCGAGACAGGGTTTTACTGGCTATGGCTACACCTTC
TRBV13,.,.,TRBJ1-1,CASSLGPSGNTEAFF,TGTGCCAGCAGCTTAGGACCCTCGGGGAACACTGAAGCTTTCTTT